This is a list of T cell receptor beta chains from one sample in a study of OX40 agonist ivuxolimab in advanced cancers. Measured with immunoSEQ multiplex PCR; TCRdb has only the in-frame clones, and not every one. The sample has around 75,000 clones, approximately 86% seen once. The sequenced sample was CD4+ or CD8+ T cells sorted from blood, obtained in a trial of the OX40 agonist ivuxolimab. The receptors were gathered from an adult with an advanced solid tumor such as melanoma, head and neck, liver or kidney cancer. Each CDR3 is given with its conserved first and last residue. A D gene is named only where the DNA matches it firmly. Only part of the rows carry a size: once, few, many, or a class if the clone is expanded.

J: TRBJ2-3; V: TRBV28; size: -; length: 16; D: TRBD2; CDR3: CASSSYSGESTDTQYF; DNA: TGTGCCAGCAGTTCGTACAGCGGGGAGTCCACAGATACGCAGTATTTT
J: TRBJ2-4; V: TRBV11-2; size: -; length: 18; D: -; CDR3: CASSPRTETRDAKNIQYF; DNA: TGTGCCAGCAGCCCGAGGACGGAAACCCGCGATGCCAAAAACATTCAGTACTTC
J: TRBJ2-3; V: TRBV7-2; size: few; length: 15; D: TRBD2; CDR3: CASTPRGGSTDTQYF; DNA: TGTGCCAGCACCCCCCGGGGGGGTAGCACAGATACGCAGTATTTT
J: TRBJ2-3; V: TRBV6-5; size: few; length: 14; D: -; CDR3: CASSYSSAPDTQYF; DNA: TGTGCCAGCAGTTACTCGAGTGCGCCAGATACGCAGTATTTT
J: TRBJ2-1; V: TRBV9; size: -; length: 15; D: TRBD2; CDR3: CASSATGLASNEQFF; DNA: TGTGCCAGCAGCGCAACCGGACTAGCCTCTAATGAGCAGTTCTTC
J: TRBJ2-3; V: TRBV5-6; size: -; length: 16; D: -; CDR3: CASSPWIQTSTDTQYF; DNA: TGTGCCAGCAGCCCGTGGATCCAAACTAGCACAGATACGCAGTATTTT
J: TRBJ2-2; V: TRBV30; size: -; length: 13; D: -; CDR3: CALRRTNTGELFF; DNA: TGTGCCCTCCGACGGACGAACACCGGGGAGCTGTTTTTT
J: TRBJ2-1; V: TRBV7-2; size: -; length: 15; D: -; CDR3: CASSLGGGSYNEQFF; DNA: TGTGCCAGCAGCTTAGGGGGAGGATCCTACAATGAGCAGTTCTTC
J: TRBJ1-1; V: TRBV28; size: -; length: 13; D: TRBD1; CDR3: CASSRLGTGDAFF; DNA: TGTGCCAGCAGCCGTTTGGGGACAGGGGACGCTTTCTTT
J: TRBJ1-2; V: TRBV6-1; size: -; length: 13; D: -; CDR3: CASSDSGEYGYTF; DNA: TGTGCCAGCAGTGACTCGGGGGAATATGGCTACACCTTC
J: TRBJ2-7; V: TRBV21-1; size: -; length: 13; D: -; CDR3: CASQGNRSYEQYF; DNA: TGTGCCAGCCAGGGTAACCGCTCCTACGAGCAGTACTTC
J: TRBJ1-1; V: TRBV7-9; size: few; length: 15; D: -; CDR3: CASSLYRGTDTEAFF; DNA: TGTGCCAGCAGCCTATACCGGGGGACCGACACTGAAGCTTTCTTT
J: TRBJ1-5; V: TRBV6-5; size: -; length: 14; D: TRBD1; CDR3: CASLDRGGNQPQHF; DNA: TGTGCCAGCCTGGACAGGGGAGGCAATCAGCCCCAGCATTTT
J: TRBJ2-7; V: TRBV7-9; size: -; length: 15; D: -; CDR3: CASSLTGGPLDEQYF; DNA: TGTGCCAGCAGTTTAACAGGAGGGCCGTTGGACGAGCAGTACTTC
J: TRBJ2-7; V: TRBV27; size: -; length: 14; D: TRBD2; CDR3: CASSYGTRGYEQYF; DNA: TGTGCCAGCAGTTACGGGACTAGGGGGTACGAGCAGTACTTC
J: TRBJ2-1; V: TRBV5-1; size: -; length: 15; D: TRBD2; CDR3: CASSRTSGYYNEQFF; DNA: TGCGCCAGCAGCCGGACTAGCGGGTATTACAATGAGCAGTTCTTC
J: TRBJ2-5; V: TRBV5-1; size: -; length: 15; D: -; CDR3: CASSAGVSDQETQYF; DNA: TGCGCCAGCAGCGCCGGAGTCTCAGACCAAGAGACCCAGTACTTC
J: TRBJ2-1; V: TRBV10-3; size: once; length: 16; D: TRBD1; CDR3: CAISSGTGTIINEQFF; DNA: TGTGCCATCAGCTCCGGGACAGGGACAATCATTAATGAGCAGTTCTTC
J: TRBJ2-5; V: TRBV9; size: -; length: 18; D: TRBD2; CDR3: CASSVAVGEGTTQETQYF; DNA: TGTGCCAGCAGCGTAGCGGTAGGCGAAGGGACTACACAAGAGACCCAGTACTTC
J: TRBJ2-7; V: TRBV11-2; size: once; length: 16; D: -; CDR3: CASSSGMGRVPNEQYF; DNA: TGTGCCAGCAGCTCCGGGATGGGGCGCGTCCCCAACGAGCAGTACTTC
J: TRBJ2-7; V: TRBV27; size: -; length: 13; D: -; CDR3: CASSAGNSYEQYF; DNA: TGTGCCAGCAGTGCCGGGAACTCCTACGAGCAGTACTTC
J: TRBJ1-1; V: TRBV11-2; size: -; length: 14; D: TRBD1; CDR3: CASSQGGALTEAFF; DNA: TGTGCCAGCAGCCAGGGGGGGGCGCTCACTGAAGCTTTCTTT
J: TRBJ2-2; V: TRBV5-4; size: -; length: 17; D: TRBD2; CDR3: CASSSPSGGTNTGELFF; DNA: TGTGCCAGCAGCTCACCTAGCGGGGGGACTAACACCGGGGAGCTGTTTTTT
J: TRBJ2-1; V: TRBV5-1; size: -; length: 13; D: -; CDR3: CASSLALANEQFF; DNA: TGCGCCAGCAGCTTGGCTCTCGCAAATGAGCAGTTCTTC
J: TRBJ2-1; V: TRBV28; size: -; length: 16; D: TRBD1; CDR3: CASSSLGQGPYNEQFF; DNA: TGTGCCAGCAGTTCCCTAGGACAGGGCCCGTACAATGAGCAGTTCTTC
J: TRBJ1-3; V: TRBV9; size: once; length: 14; D: -; CDR3: CASSVASQETTIYF; DNA: TGTGCCAGCAGCGTGGCCAGCCAGGAGACCACCATATATTTT
J: TRBJ2-7; V: TRBV2; size: -; length: 11; D: -; CDR3: CASSRVDEQYF; DNA: TGTGCCAGCAGCCGGGTCGACGAGCAGTACTTC
J: TRBJ2-3; V: TRBV2; size: -; length: 16; D: TRBD2; CDR3: CASRSGRALYTDTQYF; DNA: TGTGCCAGCCGTAGCGGGAGGGCCCTCTACACAGATACGCAGTATTTT
J: TRBJ2-2; V: TRBV11-3; size: once; length: 11; D: -; CDR3: CASSLSGELFF; DNA: TGTGCCAGCAGCTTATCCGGGGAGCTGTTTTTT
J: TRBJ2-7; V: TRBV10-3; size: once; length: 13; D: -; CDR3: CAIRDRLTYEQYF; DNA: TGTGCCATCAGAGACAGGCTGACCTACGAGCAGTACTTC
J: TRBJ2-5; V: TRBV9; size: -; length: 14; D: -; CDR3: CASSVGHGEETQYF; DNA: TGTGCCAGCAGCGTAGGCCACGGAGAAGAGACCCAGTACTTC
J: TRBJ1-1; V: TRBV7-2; size: -; length: 13; D: -; CDR3: CASSLSGSPEAFF; DNA: TGTGCCAGCAGCTTAAGTGGGTCCCCTGAAGCTTTCTTT
J: TRBJ1-2; V: TRBV6-6; size: -; length: 12; D: -; CDR3: CASSQRGGGYTF; DNA: TGTGCCAGCAGTCAACGGGGGGGCGGCTACACCTTC
J: TRBJ2-3; V: TRBV14; size: -; length: 16; D: -; CDR3: CASSHGLLGGTDTQYF; DNA: TGTGCCAGCAGCCACGGCCTCCTGGGAGGCACAGATACGCAGTATTTT
J: TRBJ2-2; V: TRBV4-3; size: -; length: 14; D: -; CDR3: CASSQALDGGELFF; DNA: TGCGCCAGCAGCCAAGCCCTTGATGGCGGGGAGCTGTTTTTT
J: TRBJ2-7; V: TRBV2; size: -; length: 13; D: TRBD1; CDR3: CASSFDREGEQYF; DNA: TGTGCCAGCAGTTTTGACAGGGAAGGCGAGCAGTACTTC
J: TRBJ2-5; V: TRBV7-9; size: few; length: 15; D: -; CDR3: CASSLAQWLAETQYF; DNA: TGTGCCAGCAGCTTAGCGCAATGGCTAGCGGAGACCCAGTACTTC
J: TRBJ2-1; V: TRBV5-5; size: -; length: 15; D: -; CDR3: CASSLAGASYNEQFF; DNA: TGTGCCAGCAGCTTGGCGGGGGCCTCCTACAATGAGCAGTTCTTC
J: TRBJ1-5; V: TRBV6-5; size: -; length: 14; D: TRBD1; CDR3: CASSKGTGDQPQHF; DNA: TGTGCCAGCAGTAAGGGGACAGGGGACCAGCCCCAGCATTTT
J: TRBJ2-3; V: TRBV30; size: once; length: 15; D: TRBD1; CDR3: CASRGDRGLEDTQYF; DNA: TGTGCCTCGAGGGGGGACAGGGGCCTCGAGGATACGCAGTATTTT
J: TRBJ1-1; V: TRBV19; size: -; length: 13; D: -; CDR3: CASNPPTGSYLSF; DNA: TGTGCCAGTAACCCCCCGACCGGGTCCTATTTGAGTTTT